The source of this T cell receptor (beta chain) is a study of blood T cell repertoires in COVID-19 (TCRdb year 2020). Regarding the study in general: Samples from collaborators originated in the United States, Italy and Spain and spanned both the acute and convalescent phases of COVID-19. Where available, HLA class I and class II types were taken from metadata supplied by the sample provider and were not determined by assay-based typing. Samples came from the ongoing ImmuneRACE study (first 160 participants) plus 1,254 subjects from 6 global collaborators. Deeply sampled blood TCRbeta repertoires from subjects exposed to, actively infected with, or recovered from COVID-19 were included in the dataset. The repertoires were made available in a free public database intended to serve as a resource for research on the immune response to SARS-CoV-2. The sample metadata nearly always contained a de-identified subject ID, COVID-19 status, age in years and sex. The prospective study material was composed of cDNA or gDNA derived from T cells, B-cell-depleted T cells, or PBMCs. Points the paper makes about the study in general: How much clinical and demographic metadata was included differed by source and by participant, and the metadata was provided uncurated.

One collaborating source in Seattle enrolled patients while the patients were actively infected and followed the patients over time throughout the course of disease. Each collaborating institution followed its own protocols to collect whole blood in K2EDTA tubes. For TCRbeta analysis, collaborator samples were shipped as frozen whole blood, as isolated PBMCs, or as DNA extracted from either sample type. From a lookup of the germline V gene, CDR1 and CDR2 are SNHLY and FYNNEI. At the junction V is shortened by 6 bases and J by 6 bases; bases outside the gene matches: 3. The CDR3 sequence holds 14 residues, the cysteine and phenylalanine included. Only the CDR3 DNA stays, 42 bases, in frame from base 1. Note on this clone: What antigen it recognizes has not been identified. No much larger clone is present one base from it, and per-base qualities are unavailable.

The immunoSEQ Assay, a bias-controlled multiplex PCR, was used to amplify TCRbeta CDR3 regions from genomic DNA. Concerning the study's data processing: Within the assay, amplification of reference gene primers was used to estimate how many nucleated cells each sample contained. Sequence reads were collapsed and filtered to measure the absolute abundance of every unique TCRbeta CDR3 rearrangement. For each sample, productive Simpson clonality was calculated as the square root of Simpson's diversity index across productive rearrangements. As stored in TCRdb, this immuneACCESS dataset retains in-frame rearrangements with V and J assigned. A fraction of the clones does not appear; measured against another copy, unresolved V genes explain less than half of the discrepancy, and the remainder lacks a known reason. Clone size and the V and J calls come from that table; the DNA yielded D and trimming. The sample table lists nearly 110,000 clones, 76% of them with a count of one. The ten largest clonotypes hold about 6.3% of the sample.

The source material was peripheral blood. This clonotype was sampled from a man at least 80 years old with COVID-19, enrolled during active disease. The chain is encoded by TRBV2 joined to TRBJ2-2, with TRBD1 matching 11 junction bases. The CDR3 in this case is CASRAGQGAGELFF. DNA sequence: TGTGCCAGCAGGGCGGGACAGGGGGCCGGGGAGCTGTTTTTT. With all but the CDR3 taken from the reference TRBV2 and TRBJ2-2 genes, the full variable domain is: EPEVTQTPSHQVTQMGQEVILRCVPISNHLYFYWYRQILGQKVEFLVSFYNNEISEKSEIFDDQFSVERPDGSNFTLKIRSTKLEDSAMYFCASRAGQGAGELFFGEGSRLTVL.